The present T cell receptor (beta chain) was sequenced within a study of blood T cell repertoires in COVID-19. At the level of the study: The samples span acute and convalescent COVID-19 from the United States, Italy and Spain. Nucleic acid was either cDNA or gDNA, and it came from T cells, B-cell-depleted T cells, or PBMCs.

In the original workflow: How many nucleated cells were present was estimated from reference gene primer amplification. The repertoire was sequenced with immunoSEQ multiplex PCR; TCRdb's copy has only in-frame clones and lacks some. The V and J calls and clone size were taken over from that table, and D and trimming were inferred from the DNA. The sample carries under 200,000 clones, around 80% recorded once. CDR1 and CDR2 (germline): DFQATT, SNEGSKA (reference sequence). Trimming removed 3 bases at V and 7 bases at J, with 13 bases between. CDR3 length: 13 amino acids. Material: peripheral blood. V and J are TRBV20-1 and TRBJ2-1, with D tentatively TRBD2 (6 bases). This clonotype originated in a woman aged 55-75 years with acute or convalescent COVID-19. The CDR3 nucleotides are TGCAGTGCTAGTATGACTAGGGTAAATGAGCAGTTCTTC. This codes for CSASMTRVNEQFF.